This is a list of T cell receptor beta chains from one sample in a study of regulatory T cells in long-lasting Graves disease. TCRdb called the multiplex PCR reads again in MiXCR, with one record for every CDR3 protein. This sample has about 660,000 distinct CDR3 sequences, with 30% found just once. The sample was peripheral blood mononuclear cells (PBMCs), taken when the disease was refractory, from a patient treated with antithyroid drugs. These receptor sequences come from a female donor with Graves disease. CDR3s include the opening cysteine and the closing phenylalanine or tryptophan. The D gene is left open where the match is weak. Some rows have no size entry. The others give once, few or many, or a class for an expanded clone.

many TRBJ2-5 NA TRBV20-1 TGCAGTGCACAAACTTTACTAGCCCCTCGGGAGACCCAGTACTTC CSAQTLLAPRETQYF
NA TRBJ1-2 NA TRBV18 TGTGCCAGCTCACCTGGGCTAGGGGACATCTATGGCTACACCTTC CASSPGLGDIYGYTF
few TRBJ2-2 TRBD2 TRBV6-1 TGTGCCAGCAGTGGTAGGGTAGCGGGGGATACCGCGAACACCGGGGAGCTGTTTTTT CASSGRVAGDTANTGELFF
many TRBJ1-1 NA TRBV2 TGTGCCAGCAGACTTACCATCGATAACCGTCCGAAGACTTTCTTT CASRLTIDNRPKTFF
many TRBJ2-1 NA TRBV3-1 TGTGCCAGCAGCCGGTACAATGAGCAGTTCTTC CASSRYNEQFF
few TRBJ2-1 NA TRBV11-2 TGTGCCAGCAGCTTATACAGCAATGAGCAGTTCTTC CASSLYSNEQFF
many TRBJ1-5 NA TRBV5-6 TGTGCCAGCAGCTTCTCCGACAGTAATCAGCCCCAGCATTTT CASSFSDSNQPQHF
few TRBJ1-6 NA TRBV6-1 TGTGCCAGCAGTGAAGCTTCAGGTTATAATTCACCCCTCCACTTT CASSEASGYNSPLHF
few TRBJ1-3 TRBD1 TRBV9 TGTGCCAGCAGCCCACGACAGGGACACACCATATATTTT CASSPRQGHTIYF
few TRBJ1-1 TRBD1 TRBV25-1 TGTGCCACCCAGGGGTTAACAGGGGGCGCGGTAACTGAAGCTTTCTTT CATQGLTGGAVTEAFF
few TRBJ1-5 NA TRBV30 TGTGCCTGGAGTAAGGGGGGCAGAGGTCAGCCCCAGCATTTT CAWSKGGRGQPQHF
NA TRBJ1-1 NA TRBV30 TGTGCCTGGAGTTCTGGGACTGAAGCTTTCTTT CAWSSGTEAFF
many TRBJ1-1 NA TRBV28 TGTGCCAGCAGTTTAGCGGGCAGGGTTTCGGGGACTGAAGCTTTCTTT CASSLAGRVSGTEAFF
NA TRBJ2-7 NA TRBV28 TGTGCCAGCAGTTTATCCGGGGGCGATTCCTACGAGCAGTACTTC CASSLSGGDSYEQYF
NA TRBJ1-1 NA TRBV5-1 TGCGCCAGCAGCTTGGCCCCGGGGTCCACTGAAGCTTTCTTT CASSLAPGSTEAFF
many TRBJ1-5 NA TRBV12-3/TRBV12-4 TGTGCCAGCAGTCCCCGAAGAGAGCGGCAGCCCCAGCATTTT CASSPRRERQPQHF
NA TRBJ2-7 TRBD2 TRBV6-2/TRBV6-3 TGTGCCAGCAGTAGGCGGGAGGGCTACGAGCAGTACTTC CASSRREGYEQYF
NA TRBJ2-4 TRBD2 TRBV12-3/TRBV12-4 TGTGCCAGCAGCCACCTGGGGAGGGGAAAAAACATTCAGTACTTC CASSHLGRGKNIQYF
few TRBJ1-4 NA TRBV29-1 TGCAGCGTCGGGACGGAACCCGGAAAACTGTTTTTT CSVGTEPGKLFF
NA TRBJ1-1 NA TRBV10-1 TGCGCCAGCAGTGAGTCGGACTTCCCATCGAACACTGAAGCTTTCTTT CASSESDFPSNTEAFF
NA TRBJ2-7 NA TRBV13 TGTGCCAGCAGCTTAACCCGGCGGAGGGAGCAGTACTTC CASSLTRRREQYF
NA TRBJ2-1 NA TRBV5-1 TGCGCCAGCAGCTTGGACGGGACTCCATCCTACAATGAGCAGTTCTTC CASSLDGTPSYNEQFF
few TRBJ2-2 TRBD1 TRBV10-3 TGTGCCATCAGGCCAGGGGGCGCGGGTACCGGGGAGCTGTTTTTT CAIRPGGAGTGELFF
few TRBJ1-4 TRBD1 TRBV29-1 TGCAGCGTTGAAACCGGGACAGCTAATGAAAAACTGTTTTTT CSVETGTANEKLFF
few TRBJ2-7 NA TRBV19 TGTGCCAGTAGTAACGCAGAGGTGTCATCCTACGAGCAGTACTTC CASSNAEVSSYEQYF
NA TRBJ2-1 NA TRBV6-1 TGTGCCAGCAGTGAAGCGGCAACAGCTTTCTACAATGAGCAGTTCTTC CASSEAATAFYNEQFF
NA TRBJ2-2 TRBD2 TRBV5-4 TGTGCCAGCAGCTTGAAATGGCGGGAGGTTACCGGGGAGCTGTTTTTT CASSLKWREVTGELFF
many TRBJ2-7 NA TRBV6-1 TGTGCCAGCAGTGAGGACACTAGGCCCTACGAGCAGTACTTC CASSEDTRPYEQYF
few TRBJ1-5 TRBD1 TRBV19 TGTGCCAGTGCGACAGGGGATAGTCAGCCCCAGCATTTT CASATGDSQPQHF
NA TRBJ2-5 NA TRBV30 TGTGCCTGGAGTTCCACCGAAGAGACCCAGTACTTC CAWSSTEETQYF
few TRBJ1-1 NA TRBV6-1 TGTGCCAGCAGTGTCACCCTCATGAACACTGAAGCTTTCTTT CASSVTLMNTEAFF
NA TRBJ1-5 NA TRBV11-2 TGTGCCAGCAGCCAAAGGTCCGGCGAGCCCCAGCATTTT CASSQRSGEPQHF
few TRBJ2-7 NA TRBV10-3 TGTGCCATCAGTGGGAGGGGGCAAACGAGCTCCTACGAGCAGTACTTC CAISGRGQTSSYEQYF
few TRBJ1-4 NA TRBV6-1 TGTGCCAGCAAGTGGGGAGGCGTTGCAACTAATGAAAAACTGTTTTTT CASKWGGVATNEKLFF
NA TRBJ1-2 NA TRBV12-3/TRBV12-4 TGTACCAGCAGTTTTATTAGCCCCTATGGCTACACCTTC CTSSFISPYGYTF